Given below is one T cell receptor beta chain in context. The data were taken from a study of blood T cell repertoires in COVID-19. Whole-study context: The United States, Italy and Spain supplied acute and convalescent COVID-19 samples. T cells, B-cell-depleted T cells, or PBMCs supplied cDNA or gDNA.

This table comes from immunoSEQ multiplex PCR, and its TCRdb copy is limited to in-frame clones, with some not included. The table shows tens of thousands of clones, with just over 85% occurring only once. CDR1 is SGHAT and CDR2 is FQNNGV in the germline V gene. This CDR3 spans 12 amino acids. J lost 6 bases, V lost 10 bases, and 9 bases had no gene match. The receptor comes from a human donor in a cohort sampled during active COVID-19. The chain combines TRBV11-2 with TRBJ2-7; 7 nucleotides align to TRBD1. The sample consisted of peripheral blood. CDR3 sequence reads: CAIGQGVGEQYF. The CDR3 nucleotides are TGTGCCATAGGGCAGGGGGTAGGCGAGCAGTACTTC.